Included here is one T cell receptor beta chain sequence, with context. What it binds is not known. This specimen belongs to a study of CD4 T cells in relation to SARS-CoV-2 and coronaviruses. Across the study: ViraFEST: approximately ten-day antigen culture of PBMCs, then TCR beta CDR3 sequencing. The negative reference was HIV-1 Nef peptide pool or peptide-free culture.

Using immunoSEQ multiplex PCR, the repertoire was profiled, and TCRdb retains in-frame clones only, with some absent. The sample lists around 15,000 clones, 60% to 80% occurring once. The unexposed donors gave CD4+ T cells in 2011-2018, prior to COVID-19. The cells were cultured for around ten days before CD4+ T cells were isolated. As cell numbers allowed, unexposed-donor CD4+ T cells faced SARS-CoV-2 S/N and four cold-coronavirus spikes. Study findings and constraints: This crossreactivity analysis covered spike protein alone, no other viral proteins.

The receptor was isolated from a human donor in good health. Sequencing was done on a sample of CD4+ T cells from PBMCs, cultured in vitro.

DNA for the CDR3: TGTGCCAGCAGTGGGGAGAATAATTCACCCCTCCACTTT. This sequence encodes CASSGENNSPLHF. The rearrangement uses TRBV2 and TRBJ1-6; D gene unclear. CDR3 length equals 13 residues. V was shortened by 4 bases and J by 5 bases, with 6 bases between the two germline ends. In germline, CDR1 is SNHLY, CDR2 FYNNEI.